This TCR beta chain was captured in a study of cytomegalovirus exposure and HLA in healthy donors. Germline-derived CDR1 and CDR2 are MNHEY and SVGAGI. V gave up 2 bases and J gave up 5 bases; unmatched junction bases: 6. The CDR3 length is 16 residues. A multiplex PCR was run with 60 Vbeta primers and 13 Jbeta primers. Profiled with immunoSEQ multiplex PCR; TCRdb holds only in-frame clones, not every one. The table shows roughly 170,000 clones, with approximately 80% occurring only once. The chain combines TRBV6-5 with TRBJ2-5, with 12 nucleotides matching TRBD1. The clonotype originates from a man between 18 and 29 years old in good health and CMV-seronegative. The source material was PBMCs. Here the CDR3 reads CASSYVGTGGWETQYF. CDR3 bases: TGTGCCAGCAGTTACGTCGGGACAGGGGGCTGGGAGACCCAGTACTTC.